Below, 26 T cell receptor beta chains from the same sample are listed, as sequenced in a study of lymphopenia after photon versus proton radiotherapy. The data were produced by immunoSEQ multiplex PCR, yet TCRdb's version contains in-frame clones alone and is incomplete. The table has approximately 53,000 clones, under 95% seen once. Material: peripheral blood, obtained from a patient treated with photon-based radiotherapy. The source is a woman aged 40 to 50 with cholangiocarcinoma.

The genes are TRBV2 and TRBJ1-1; 7 bases line up with TRBD1. This CDR3 has 14 amino acids. Trimming took 10 bases from V and 1 from J; bases not matched to a gene: 9. CDR1 and CDR2 from the germline V gene are SNHLY and FYNNEI. As DNA, the CDR3 is TGTGCCACCTCGATGACAGGGTCGAACACTGAAGCTTTCTTT. Its translation is CATSMTGSNTEAFF.

This rearrangement joins TRBV7-9 to TRBJ2-7; TRBD2 is a possible D gene (5 bases). V was cut by 2 bases and J by 6 bases, with 5 bases left in between. Germline-derived CDR1 and CDR2 are SEHNR and FQNEAQ (reference sequence). This CDR3 comprises 11 residues. CDR3 residues: CASSLSGEQYF. CDR3 coding DNA: TGTGCCAGCAGCTTAAGCGGCGAGCAGTACTTC.

The chain recombines TRBV10-3 with TRBJ1-2, with no clear D. CDR3 length: 16 residues. The V and J ends lost 0 bases and 8 bases respectively, with 19 bases between them. The V gene's germline CDR1 is ENHRY and CDR2 SYGVKD. For the CDR3, the DNA is TGTGCCATCAGTGAGTCGATTGGAGGCGCCGGTTACGGCTACACCTTC. Protein: CAISESIGGAGYGYTF.

The V call is TRBV6-5, the J call TRBJ1-2; D gene uncertain. Between the trimmed V and J ends, which lost 6 bases and 8 bases, there was a span of 16 bases. Germline loops: CDR1 MNHEY, CDR2 SVGAGI. This CDR3 spans 13 amino acids. CDR3 nucleotides: TGTGCCAGCAGCCCAGGACGGGCCGGGGGCTACACCTTC. It specifies CASSPGRAGGYTF.

The chain joins TRBV9 to TRBJ2-1, with no clear D. V shed 4 bases and J shed 3 bases, with 8 bases lying between them. The germline gives CDR1 SGDLS, CDR2 YYNGEE. There are 13 residues in the CDR3. DNA for the CDR3: TGTGCCAGCAGCAAGGACGGCTACAATGAGCAGTTCTTC. Its protein product is CASSKDGYNEQFF.

This clone was detected only once. The chain carries TRBV7-3 and TRBJ2-1; D not resolved. This CDR3 region has 13 residues. V lost 5 bases, J lost 4 bases, and 9 bases lay in between. Looked up from germline, CDR1 is SGHTA and CDR2 is FQGTGA. The CDR3 bases are TGTGCCAGCAGCCACGGATCTTACAATGAGCAGTTCTTC. Its protein product is CASSHGSYNEQFF.

V gene TRBV5-1 combines with J gene TRBJ1-2; 8 bases agree with TRBD1. The CDR3 length is 15 residues. Germline V gene lookup returns CDR1 SGHRS and CDR2 YFSETQ. Trimming removed 4 bases from V and 9 bases from J; junction bases left unmatched: 14. DNA for the CDR3: TGCGCCAGCAGCCCGGGGGACAGGCAACGTGTGAGCTACACCTTC. As protein: CASSPGDRQRVSYTF.

The rearrangement joins TRBV6-5 to TRBJ1-6; TRBD1 aligns across 10 bases. CDR3 length: 15 amino acids. The V and J ends lost 5 bases and 7 bases, in that order; junction bases with no gene match: 5. Germline V CDR1 and CDR2: MNHEY, SVGAGI. CDR3 loop: CASSKGTGVNSPLHF. Written as DNA, the CDR3 is TGTGCCAGCAGTAAGGGGACAGGGGTAAATTCACCCCTCCACTTT.

The CDR3 bases are TGTGCCAGCAGTGGGGTCGACAGGGCAGGAGGCTACACCTTC. Protein product: CASSGVDRAGGYTF. The chain carries TRBV6-6 and TRBJ1-2; 7 bases align to TRBD1. J lost 8 bases, V lost 5 bases, and 11 bases had no gene match. The CDR3 is made up of 14 amino acids. Germline V gene sequence: CDR1 MNHNY, CDR2 SVGAGI (reference sequence).

The chain combines TRBV5-1 with TRBJ1-2, with 8 positions matching TRBD1. The CDR3 length is 15 residues. V shed 7 bases and J 4 bases; nucleotides not matched to a gene: 12. Germline CDR1 reads SGHRS; CDR2 reads YFSETQ. The CDR3 region is CASFPGQGAVYGYTF. The CDR3 DNA is TGCGCCAGCTTTCCTGGGCAGGGGGCTGTCTATGGCTACACCTTC.

Concerning this clone itself: At the DNA level, this CDR3 is encoded by other sequences in the same sample as well. This chain connects TRBV18 to TRBJ2-5; perhaps TRBD2 as D (5 bases). The CDR3 is made up of 14 amino acids. V was shortened by 1 base and J by 1 base, with 7 bases between the two germline ends. CDR1 is KGHSH and CDR2 is LQKENI in the germline V gene. The CDR3 protein is CASSPRRSQETQYF. As DNA, the CDR3 is TGTGCCAGCTCACCACGGAGGAGCCAAGAGACCCAGTACTTC.

V and J are TRBV6-5 and TRBJ2-7, with 8 bases lining up with TRBD2. CDR1 and CDR2 (germline): MNHEY, SVGAGI. This CDR3 comprises 16 residues. Germline trimming cut 2 bases from V and 3 bases from J; bases unmatched to any gene: 9. The CDR3, as DNA: TGTGCCAGCAGTTACGGTAGGAGCGGGAGAGACTACGAGCAGTACTTC. Amino acid sequence: CASSYGRSGRDYEQYF.

The chain combines TRBV4-1 with TRBJ2-1; 12 bases line up with TRBD2. The CDR3 is 17 residues long. CDR1 is MGHRA, CDR2 YSYEKL, per germline. Germline trimming cut 1 base from V and 8 bases from J; bases unmatched to any gene: 9. The CDR3 DNA reads as TGCGCCAGCAGCCAAGCCGGACTAGCGGGATTTCCCCATGAGCAGTTCTTC. This sequence encodes CASSQAGLAGFPHEQFF.

This sequence joins TRBV6-5 and TRBJ1-1; TRBD1 is a possible D gene (5 bases). CDR3 length equals 14 residues. The V gene lost 0 bases and the J gene lost 1 base, with 6 bases spanning the gap. Germline loops: CDR1 MNHEY, CDR2 SVGAGI. The CDR3 coding sequence is TGTGCCAGCAGTTACTCGGGACGGAACACTGAAGCTTTCTTT. This gives the protein CASSYSGRNTEAFF.

This chain joins TRBV2 and TRBJ1-4; 8 bases are shared with TRBD1. Germline assignment: CDR1 SNHLY and CDR2 FYNNEI. This CDR3 region has 13 residues. V gave up 8 bases and J gave up 8 bases; unmatched junction bases: 7. The CDR3 DNA follows: TGTGCCAGCGGAGACAGGGGAGGCGAAAAACTGTTTTTT. This gives the protein CASGDRGGEKLFF.

The chain has TRBV7-9 and TRBJ1-1; perhaps TRBD1 as D (6 bases). V was trimmed by 4 bases and J by 1 base, leaving 13 bases between them. The V gene's germline CDR1 is SEHNR and CDR2 FQNEAQ (reference sequence). CDR3 length equals 15 residues. The CDR3 DNA sequence: TGTGCCAGCAGCTCTCCGACAGGCGAGAACACTGAAGCTTTCTTT. Encoded protein: CASSSPTGENTEAFF.

The chain uses TRBV29-1 and TRBJ2-7; weak D call: TRBD1 (6 bases). Trimming pared 0 bases from V and 2 bases from J, leaving 14 bases between. CDR1 SQVTM and CDR2 ANQGSEA come from the germline V gene. This CDR3 has 15 residues. The CDR3 reads CSVEDGDNPTYEQYF. The CDR3 bases are TGCAGCGTTGAAGATGGGGACAACCCAACCTACGAGCAGTACTTC.

This chain uses TRBV5-1 with TRBJ2-1; 8 nucleotides match TRBD2. Looked up from germline, CDR1 is SGHRS and CDR2 is YFSETQ. The CDR3 contains 18 residues. V lost 4 bases, J lost 8 bases, and 20 bases stayed unmatched. DNA of the CDR3: TGCGCCAGCAGCCCCAGGATTGGGGTGGCTAGCGGGTTGGATGAGCAGTTCTTC. Protein sequence: CASSPRIGVASGLDEQFF. The whole variable domain, filled in from reference TRBV5-1 and TRBJ2-1, reads KAGVTQTPRYLIKTRGQQVTLSCSPISGHRSVSWYQQTPGQGLQFLFEYFSETQRNKGNFPGRFSGRQFSNSRSEMNVSTLELGDSALYLCASSPRIGVASGLDEQFFGPGTRLTVL.

The CDR3 is CASSLNSGLVYGYTF. Written as DNA, the CDR3 is TGTGCCAGCAGCCTAAACTCCGGGTTGGTATATGGCTACACCTTC. The chain links TRBV7-2 to TRBJ1-2; no clear D. The V gene lost 5 bases and the J gene lost 5 bases, with 18 bases spanning the gap. This CDR3 region has 15 residues. Germline V CDR1 and CDR2: SGHTA, FQGNSA.

The genes are TRBV6-5 and TRBJ1-6; TRBD1 matches 8 bases. Per the germline V gene, CDR1 is MNHEY and CDR2 is SVGAGI. The CDR3 length is 16 residues. J gave up 7 bases and V 0 bases, and 5 bases lay outside the gene matches. The CDR3: CASSYSTRTGNSPLHF. CDR3 nucleotides: TGTGCCAGCAGTTACTCGACTCGGACAGGGAATTCACCCCTCCACTTT.

This chain links TRBV9 with TRBJ2-1; a weak D match, TRBD2 (6 bases). Per germline, CDR1 SGDLS and CDR2 YYNGEE. This CDR3 comprises 15 residues. The V and J ends lost 0 bases and 7 bases respectively, with 14 bases between them. In nucleotides, the CDR3 is TGTGCCAGCAGCGTAGAAGTGACTAGGACGAATGAGCAGTTCTTC. Translated: CASSVEVTRTNEQFF.

The rearrangement uses TRBV14 and TRBJ2-7; no reliable D call. V was pared by 1 base and J by 3 bases, with 13 bases between. The germline CDR1 and CDR2 sequences are SGHDN and FVKESK. The CDR3 has 15 amino acids. For the CDR3, the DNA is TGTGCCAGCAGCCAAGGACCGGAGACATACTACGAGCAGTACTTC. Protein: CASSQGPETYYEQYF.

This sequence joins TRBV4-3 and TRBJ2-1; D may be TRBD1 (6 bases). This CDR3 spans 15 amino acids. The germline V and J ends were trimmed by 0 bases and 6 bases, with 12 bases remaining between them. Germline CDR1 LGHNA, CDR2 YSLEER. The CDR3 bases are TGCGCCAGCAGCCAAGAGGGGGCCCCGCTCAATGAGCAGTTCTTC. Translating gives CASSQEGAPLNEQFF.

The chain recombines TRBV7-2 with TRBJ2-7; TRBD2 matches 7 bases. Germline CDR1 reads SGHTA; CDR2 reads FQGNSA. The trim removed 5 bases at V and 4 bases at J, leaving 5 bases unmatched. The CDR3 totals 13 residues. As DNA, the CDR3 is TGTGCCAGCAGCACCAGCGGGGTTTACGAGCAGTACTTC. Translating gives CASSTSGVYEQYF. The whole variable domain, remainder taken from reference TRBV7-2 and TRBJ2-7, is GAGVSQSPSNKVTEKGKDVELRCDPISGHTALYWYRQSLGQGLEFLIYFQGNSAPDKSGLPSDRFSAERTGGSVSTLTIQRTQQEDSAVYLCASSTSGVYEQYFGPGTRLTVT.

This chain uses TRBV19 with TRBJ2-3; 7 bases line up with TRBD2. J gave up 1 base and V 7 bases, and 8 bases lay outside the gene matches. This CDR3 is built from 15 residues. Germline assignment: CDR1 LNHDA and CDR2 SQIVND (reference sequence). CDR3 loop: CASTPDGRRTDTQYF. CDR3 DNA: TGTGCCAGTACTCCCGACGGGAGGCGCACAGATACGCAGTATTTT.

The chain recombines TRBV5-6 with TRBJ2-1; 7 nucleotides agree with TRBD1. After removal of 4 bases from V and 9 bases from J, the junction contained 10 bases not matched to a gene. Per germline, CDR1 SGHDT and CDR2 YYEEEE. The CDR3 totals 14 residues. The CDR3 DNA is TGTGCCAGCAGCCCGGATGAGGGGGCAGGTGAGCAGTTCTTC. This codes for CASSPDEGAGEQFF. The whole variable domain, remainder taken from reference TRBV5-6 and TRBJ2-1, is DAGVTQSPTHLIKTRGQQVTLRCSPKSGHDTVSWYQQALGQGPQFIFQYYEEEERQRGNFPDRFSGHQFPNYSSELNVNALLLGDSALYLCASSPDEGAGEQFFGPGTRLTVL.